This T cell receptor beta chain is from a study of cytomegalovirus exposure and HLA in healthy donors. Points from the study as a whole: An observed cluster of highly shared sequence variants was recorded as a likely sequencing artifact.

Germline-derived CDR1 and CDR2 are GTSNPN and SVGIG (reference sequence). The CDR3 is 13 amino acids. The V segment lost 3 bases and the J segment 7 bases; nucleotides outside the gene matches: 4. The PCR was carried out with 60 Vbeta primers and 13 Jbeta primers. Measured with immunoSEQ multiplex PCR; TCRdb has only the in-frame clones, and not every one. The sample includes about 240,000 clones, about 81% of them seen just once. Each donor was nominally healthy when sampled (though unrecorded immune exposures were likely). About this clone: The antigen is not known.

Sequences were obtained from PBMCs. V gene TRBV30 combines with J gene TRBJ1-3; 9 bases are a match to TRBD1. The receptor comes from a woman aged 60-75 years in good health and CMV-seropositive. This CDR3 is CAWRPTGGNTIYF. CDR3 sequence (DNA): TGTGCCTGGAGGCCGACAGGGGGTAACACCATATATTTT.